This entry features one TCR beta chain sequence. The CDR3 has 15 residues. Germline CDR1 and CDR2: SGHVS and FNYEAQ. V lost 1 base and J 1 base, leaving 9 bases between the germline ends. Authors' analysis steps: Amplification from reference gene primers served as the basis for estimated nucleated cell counts. Libraries were prepared by immunoSEQ multiplex PCR; TCRdb keeps only in-frame clonotypes and omits some of them. From that table come the V and J calls and clone size; the DNA was used to work out D and trimming. Of 72,000 or so clones in the sample, approximately 85% were seen once. This sample stems from a study of blood T cell repertoires in COVID-19. Study in general: The samples span acute and convalescent COVID-19 from the United States, Italy and Spain. T cells, B-cell-depleted T cells, or PBMCs supplied cDNA or gDNA.

What was sequenced was peripheral blood. V and J are TRBV7-6 and TRBJ2-3, with D perhaps matching TRBD2 (6 bases). The clonotype was recovered from a woman of 80 years or more with active or convalescent COVID-19. The CDR3 region has the DNA TGTGCCAGCAGCTTAGGGAGCGGGCGCACAGATACGCAGTATTTT. Amino acids: CASSLGSGRTDTQYF.